The 31 T cell receptor beta chains listed next were all sequenced from one sample in a study of spatial heterogeneity in lung cancer. The time point here: blood at routine non-recurrence follow-up after resection. A single record per CDR3 protein comes from TCRdb applying MiXCR to the 5' RACE reads. The sample contains under 150,000 distinct CDR3 sequences, 11% of which appear only once. Specimen: PBMCs, collected at follow-up. Source of these receptors: a female donor with early-stage non-small cell lung cancer.

This clonotype occurred a few times. The chain carries TRBV27 and TRBJ2-7, with D perhaps assigned TRBD1 or TRBD2 (5 bases each). Germline V gene data show CDR1 as MNHEY and CDR2 as SMNVEV (reference sequence). The CDR3 runs 15 residues. The V gene lost 7 bases and the J gene lost 2 bases, with 18 bases spanning the gap. CDR3: CASTPSPGPPYEQYF. The CDR3 DNA follows: TGTGCCAGCACCCCTTCGCCGGGACCCCCCTACGAGCAGTACTTC.

There are a few counts of this clonotype. V usage is TRBV29-1 and J usage is TRBJ2-4; D gene unclear. Germline-derived CDR1 and CDR2 are SQVTM and ANQGSEA. This CDR3 has 13 residues. The germline V and J ends were trimmed by 5 bases and 0 bases, with 8 bases remaining between them. This CDR3 is CSVFLLAKNIQYF. CDR3 sequence (DNA): TGCAGCGTTTTTCTCCTAGCCAAAAACATTCAGTACTTC.

V usage is TRBV19 and J usage is TRBJ1-2; 7 nucleotides agree with TRBD1. The V gene's germline CDR1 is LNHDA and CDR2 SQIVND (reference sequence). This CDR3 has 12 amino acids. V lost 8 bases and J lost 2; bases outside the gene matches: 2. The CDR3 DNA reads TGTGCCAGTTGGGACAGAAACTATGGCTACACCTTC. It specifies CASWDRNYGYTF.

The chain recombines TRBV28 with TRBJ2-6; 7 bases map to TRBD1. Per germline, CDR1 MDHEN and CDR2 SYDVKM. This CDR3 is built from 15 residues. The J segment lost 2 bases and the V segment lost 5 bases, leaving 3 bases of the junction unmatched. The CDR3 DNA reads as TGTGCCAGCAGTCACGACAGGGCTGGGGCCAACGTCCTGACTTTC. Translated, it gives CASSHDRAGANVLTF.

This clonotype was detected many times. This chain joins TRBV11-2 and TRBJ2-3, with TRBD2 identical over 13 bases. The CDR3 is made up of 16 amino acids. J was trimmed by 5 bases and V by 5 bases; bases with no gene match: 7. Germline CDR1 and CDR2: SGHAT and FQNNGV. This chain's CDR3 is CASSGTSGTARDTQYF. As DNA, the CDR3 is TGTGCCAGCAGCGGGACTAGCGGGACCGCAAGAGATACGCAGTATTTT.

The rearrangement uses TRBV20-1 and TRBJ2-5; 10 nucleotides agree with TRBD1. Per the germline V gene, CDR1 is DFQATT and CDR2 is SNEGSKA (reference sequence). This CDR3 has 16 amino acids. V was pared by 0 bases and J by 4 bases, with 8 bases of the junction left unmatched. CDR3 sequence: CSARDGDRGFGETQYF. The CDR3 DNA is TGCAGTGCTAGAGATGGGGACAGGGGATTCGGAGAGACCCAGTACTTC.

The table lists this clonotype with many counts. The V call is TRBV29-1, the J call TRBJ2-3; no clear D. Germline values: CDR1 SQVTM, CDR2 ANQGSEA. The CDR3 has 11 residues. Trimming took off 6 bases at V and 3 bases at J, with 7 bases between the two ends. The CDR3 protein is CSVARTDTQYF. CDR3 DNA: TGCAGCGTAGCCCGGACAGATACGCAGTATTTT.

Only a few counts were recorded for this clonotype. The J gene is TRBJ1-4, the V gene TRBV29-1; D unclear. V lost 4 bases and J 1 base, leaving 7 bases between the germline ends. Germline V lookup: CDR1 SQVTM, CDR2 ANQGSEA. The CDR3 is 13 amino acids. CDR3 sequence: CSVGGETNEKLFF. The CDR3 region has the DNA TGCAGCGTTGGAGGAGAAACTAATGAAAAACTGTTTTTT.

This chain uses TRBV27 with TRBJ1-1; D not resolved. Germline V gene data show CDR1 as MNHEY and CDR2 as SMNVEV (reference sequence). Deletions cut 3 bases from V and 0 bases from J, with 8 bases between. The CDR3 loop spans 14 amino acids. CDR3 protein: CASSFSVMNTEAFF. The CDR3 DNA is TGTGCCAGCAGTTTTAGCGTCATGAACACTGAAGCTTTCTTT.

As DNA, the CDR3 is TGCGCCAGCAGCGTGACAGGGGTTAAGGGGGAGACCCAGTACTTC. This translates into CASSVTGVKGETQYF. The V call is TRBV5-1, the J call TRBJ2-5; 8 bases match TRBD1. Germline V CDR1 and CDR2: SGHRS, YFSETQ. The CDR3 consists of 15 residues. V gave up 4 bases and J gave up 5 bases; unmatched junction bases: 10.

The V call is TRBV9, the J call TRBJ1-1; D call uncertain. The CDR3 covers 14 residues. The germline V gene has CDR1 SGDLS and CDR2 YYNGEE. V lost 1 base to trimming and J lost 1 base, with 8 bases between them. DNA of the CDR3: TGTGCCAGCAGCGTATGGGGTTCGAACACTGAAGCTTTCTTT. Its protein product is CASSVWGSNTEAFF.

This clonotype was counted at least ten times. This chain links TRBV18 with TRBJ2-5; D gene uncertain. Trimming took off 5 bases at V and 1 base at J, with 14 bases between the two ends. This CDR3 is built from 15 residues. In germline, CDR1 is KGHSH, CDR2 LQKENI. The CDR3 sequence is CASSFTAGFQETQYF. The CDR3 coding sequence is TGTGCCAGCTCATTCACGGCCGGTTTCCAAGAGACCCAGTACTTC. Using reference TRBV18 and TRBJ2-5 for the parts outside the CDR3, the full variable domain is NAGVMQNPRHLVRRRGQEARLRCSPMKGHSHVYWYRQLPEEGLKFMVYLQKENIIDESGMPKERFSAEFPKEGPSILRIQQVVRGDSAAYFCASSFTAGFQETQYFGPGTRLLVL.

This clonotype turned up a few times. The genes are TRBV2 and TRBJ1-1, with 8 bases aligning to TRBD1. Germline CDR1 SNHLY, CDR2 FYNNEI. The CDR3 has 13 residues. V was clipped by 7 bases and J by 4 bases; unmatched bases: 5. In DNA form, the CDR3 reads TGTGCCAGCAACGGACAGGGTCTCACTGAAGCTTTCTTT. Translating gives CASNGQGLTEAFF.

The sample holds a few counts of this clonotype. This chain connects TRBV28 to TRBJ2-7, with TRBD1 matching 11 bases. In germline, CDR1 is MDHEN, CDR2 SYDVKM. There are 14 residues in the CDR3. V lost 7 bases and J lost 6; bases outside the gene matches: 8. CDR3 region: CASTAGQGVTEQYF. Here the CDR3 DNA reads TGTGCCAGCACCGCGGGACAGGGGGTAACCGAGCAGTACTTC.

This clonotype was counted a few times. V gene TRBV6-2 or TRBV6-3 combines with J gene TRBJ1-1; no firm D call. Trimming shortened V by 0 bases and J by 7 bases, and 9 bases separated the two germline ends. From germline, CDR1 is MNHEY and CDR2 SVGEGT. This CDR3 has 13 residues. The CDR3 sequence is CASSYSGGVEAFF. CDR3 in DNA: TGTGCCAGCAGTTACTCAGGAGGTGTTGAAGCTTTCTTT.

The chain employs TRBV2 and TRBJ1-1; TRBD1 matches at 11 bases. CDR1 and CDR2 (germline): SNHLY, FYNNEI. The trim removed 6 bases at V and 3 bases at J, leaving 3 bases unmatched. There are 14 residues in the CDR3. CDR3 amino acids: CASRGDRGYTEAFF. DNA of the CDR3: TGTGCCAGCAGGGGGGACAGGGGGTACACTGAAGCTTTCTTT.

The V call is TRBV7-6, the J call TRBJ2-3; D may be TRBD2 (5 bases). Trimming stripped 1 base from V and 0 bases from J, with 11 bases between. The CDR3 is 16 amino acids. Germline V gives CDR1 SGHVS, CDR2 FNYEAQ. As DNA, the CDR3 is TGTGCCAGCAGCTTAGGAGGGTTCGCTAGCACAGATACGCAGTATTTT. Translating it yields CASSLGGFASTDTQYF.

The chain links TRBV28 to TRBJ2-7, with D perhaps TRBD2 (5 bases). The ends were cut back, 3 bases at V and 5 bases at J, with 11 bases in the middle. This CDR3 has 13 residues. In germline, CDR1 is MDHEN, CDR2 SYDVKM. This CDR3 is CASSFLGVDEQYF. The CDR3, as DNA: TGTGCCAGCAGTTTCCTCGGGGTCGACGAGCAGTACTTC.

In this sample, this clonotype turned up a few times. The J gene is TRBJ2-3, the V gene TRBV29-1, with D perhaps TRBD1 (6 bases). The CDR3 has 13 amino acids. CDR1 and CDR2 from the germline V gene are SQVTM and ANQGSEA. Trimming pared 4 bases from V and 3 bases from J, leaving 11 bases between. CDR3 residues: CSVGNRETDTQYF. CDR3 in DNA: TGCAGCGTTGGCAACAGGGAAACAGATACGCAGTATTTT.

This clonotype appeared a few times. The V and J genes are TRBV10-2 and TRBJ1-4; D is ambiguous. The V gene lost 0 bases and the J gene lost 1 base, with 6 bases spanning the gap. Germline CDR1 reads WSHSY; CDR2 reads SAAADI. This CDR3 has 15 residues. CDR3 loop: CASSESRLTNEKLFF. The CDR3 bases are TGCGCCAGCAGTGAGTCCAGGCTAACTAATGAAAAACTGTTTTTT.

This clonotype was picked up a small number of times. The chain recombines TRBV4-2 with TRBJ2-1; D unresolved. V was cut by 4 bases and J by 0 bases, with 10 bases left in between. The CDR3 spans 15 residues. Germline V gives CDR1 LGHNA, CDR2 YNFKEQ. The CDR3 region is CASSPQAFSYNEQFF. In nucleotides, the CDR3 is TGTGCCAGCAGCCCTCAGGCCTTCTCCTACAATGAGCAGTTCTTC.

The genes are TRBV2 and TRBJ2-3; D call uncertain. CDR3 length: 12 residues. Trimming took off 2 bases at V and 5 bases at J, with 5 bases between the two ends. The V gene's germline CDR1 is SNHLY and CDR2 FYNNEI. In DNA form, the CDR3 reads TGTGCCAGCAGTGAAACCTTAGATACGCAGTATTTT. Encoded protein: CASSETLDTQYF.

This clonotype appeared a few times. The chain has TRBV5-6 and TRBJ2-3, with 7 nucleotides matching TRBD2. The trim removed 2 bases at V and 0 bases at J, leaving 3 bases unmatched. Looked up from germline, CDR1 is SGHDT and CDR2 is YYEEEE. The CDR3 is 15 residues long. The CDR3 bases are TGTGCCAGCAGCTTTCCGACTAGCAGCACAGATACGCAGTATTTT. Its translation is CASSFPTSSTDTQYF.

The sample holds a few counts of this clonotype. The CDR3 here is CASSFSGVGEQFF. The CDR3 DNA reads as TGCGCCAGCAGCTTCTCGGGAGTGGGGGAGCAGTTCTTC. J is TRBJ2-1 and V is TRBV5-1, with D perhaps matching TRBD2 (6 bases). The V and J ends lost 2 bases and 10 bases respectively, with 13 bases between them. This CDR3 contains 13 residues. CDR1 SGHRS and CDR2 YFSETQ come from the germline V gene.

This clonotype was seen only a few times. J is TRBJ2-7 and V is TRBV27, with unresolved D. Germline loops: CDR1 MNHEY, CDR2 SMNVEV (reference sequence). V lost 0 bases to trimming and J lost 6 bases, with 9 bases between them. The length of the CDR3 is 13 residues. The CDR3 sequence is CASSLSPNREQYF. CDR3 DNA sequence: TGTGCCAGCAGTTTATCCCCCAACCGCGAGCAGTACTTC.

This clonotype was found many times. This sequence joins TRBV5-1 and TRBJ2-4; D unresolved. Germline values: CDR1 SGHRS, CDR2 YFSETQ. The CDR3 is 18 residues long. With 1 base removed from V and 1 base from J, the gap between germline ends came to 18 bases. The CDR3 spells CASSLSPASYPAKNIQYF. The CDR3 coding sequence is TGCGCCAGCAGCTTGAGTCCTGCGTCCTATCCCGCCAAAAACATTCAGTACTTC.

The gene calls are TRBV20-1 and TRBJ2-7; no clear D. CDR1 and CDR2 (germline): DFQATT, SNEGSKA (reference sequence). V was pared by 3 bases and J by 0 bases, with 9 bases between. The CDR3 is made up of 13 amino acids. The CDR3 DNA reads as TGCAGTGCTAGGGCCGCCAGCTCCTACGAGCAGTACGTC. Amino acid sequence: CSARAASSYEQYV.

This chain joins TRBV6-2 or TRBV6-3 and TRBJ2-1; D gene unclear. Germline CDR1 and CDR2: MNHEY and SVGEGT. The V and J ends lost 0 bases and 15 bases respectively, with 12 bases between them. The CDR3 runs to 12 residues. The CDR3 sequence: CASSYSGLGPFF. The CDR3 DNA reads TGTGCCAGCAGTTACTCAGGGCTAGGTCCGTTCTTC.

The table lists this clonotype with a few counts. This chain joins TRBV5-1 and TRBJ1-4; D possibly corresponds to TRBD1 (5 bases). Trimming removed 7 bases at V and 8 bases at J, with 15 bases between. This CDR3 spans 13 amino acids. Germline assignment: CDR1 SGHRS and CDR2 YFSETQ. CDR3 residues: CASSRGGQEKLFF. The CDR3 coding sequence is TGCGCCAGCTCCCGGGGGGGTCAGGAAAAACTGTTTTTT.

This clonotype was recorded a few times. The V gene is TRBV28, the J gene TRBJ1-6; D is perhaps TRBD1 (5 bases). V was clipped by 3 bases and J by 8 bases, with 14 bases between them. The CDR3 totals 15 residues. Germline V lookup: CDR1 MDHEN, CDR2 SYDVKM. CDR3 residues: CASSFSKGIYSPLHF. In DNA, the CDR3 is TGTGCCAGCAGTTTTAGTAAGGGGATTTATTCACCCCTCCACTTT.

The chain has TRBV5-1 and TRBJ1-1; D is perhaps TRBD1 (6 bases). The CDR3 extends over 12 amino acids. V lost 4 bases and J 9 bases, leaving 13 bases between the germline ends. CDR1 and CDR2 (germline): SGHRS, YFSETQ. CDR3 DNA: TGCGCCAGCAGCGCCTACAGGGTAAAAGCTTTCTTT. It yields the protein CASSAYRVKAFF.